This T cell receptor (beta chain) was sequenced in a study of blood T cell repertoires in COVID-19. Study in general: Spain, Italy and the United States supplied samples that represented acute and convalescent COVID-19. PBMCs, B-cell-depleted T cells, or T cells were the source of the cDNA or gDNA that made up the material.

This CDR3 comprises 17 residues. Trimming removed 5 bases from V and 2 bases from J, with 21 bases in between. Per germline, CDR1 LNHDA and CDR2 SQIVND (reference sequence). TCRdb's table, derived via immunoSEQ multiplex PCR, lists solely in-frame clones and lacks some. The repertoire holds more than 85,000 clones, with about 85% as singletons. The sequence was collected from a human donor in a cohort sampled during active COVID-19. The sample was peripheral blood. This chain connects TRBV19 to TRBJ2-5; D may be TRBD1 (5 bases). The DNA for the CDR3 is TGTGCCAGTAGTTTTGGCTGGGCCAGGGAAGGTCAAGAGACCCAGTACTTC. Translation gives CASSFGWAREGQETQYF.